The clone carrying this T cell receptor (beta chain) has just one count. The protocol was immunoSEQ multiplex PCR, while the TCRdb copy is restricted to in-frame clones and leaves out a portion. The table lists 8,000 to 13,000 clones, just over 90% of them singletons, with about 20% in the top ten. This specimen belongs to a study of control samples from healthy donors and cancer patients. The CDR3 has 13 amino acids. Germline-derived CDR1 and CDR2 are MNHEY and SMNVEV (reference sequence). V lost 1 base and J 7 bases, leaving 11 bases between the germline ends. Material: PBMCs. The chain joins TRBV27 to TRBJ2-7; D remains unclear. This TCR was sampled from a man in his fifties or sixties with colorectal cancer. DNA of the CDR3: TGTGCCAGCAGTTTATGGGGAACGAGTGAGCAGTACTTC. It translates to CASSLWGTSEQYF.